This TCR beta chain stems from a study of blood T cells in healthy people across ages. Through a sample-barcoded 5' primer and a J-beta primer mix, a second PCR was run for about 6 to 12 cycles. TCRdb re-derived calls from the 5' RACE reads in MiXCR, one entry per CDR3 protein. Among about 800,000 distinct CDR3 sequences listed, 25% were seen once. Aged roughly 6 to 90, donors were systemically healthy Caucasians from Russia. Looked up from germline, CDR1 is SGHTA and CDR2 is FQGTGA. This CDR3 region has 15 residues. V gave up 4 bases and J gave up 4 bases; unmatched junction bases: 4. As for this clonotype: Its antigen is not known.

Whole-study results and caveats: Investigators treated diversity estimates from one million T cells as underestimates.

These sequences were also reported in another study, on T cells of mothers and their children.

V and J are TRBV7-3 and TRBJ2-5; 12 bases agree with TRBD1. Sequences were obtained from blood. The sequence derives from a boy younger than 18 in good health. The CDR3 DNA reads as TGTGCCAGCAGCTACTTGGGACAGGGGGCAGAGACCCAGTACTTC. It translates to CASSYLGQGAETQYF.